These T cell receptor beta chains were read from a single sample in a study of post-analysis software for immune sequencing data. TCRdb re-called the PCR reads through MiXCR, storing one row per CDR3 protein. The sample yields 750,000 to 950,000 distinct CDR3 sequences, 46% seen once. Sequencing was done on a sample of blood. The source of these receptors is a girl between 5 and 17 years old with multiple sclerosis. Each CDR3 is given with its conserved first and last residue. The D gene is left open where the match is weak. Size is stated for part of the rows, as once, few or many counts, or as a class when the clone is expanded.

d_call	v_call	j_call	clone_size	cdr3_nt	cdr3_aa
-	TRBV20-1	TRBJ2-4	few	TGCAGTGCTAGCCGGGACACCCAAAGGGAGCAGTACTTC	CSASRDTQREQYF
-	TRBV3-1	TRBJ1-5	-	TGTGCCAGCAGCCAAGGCAGGGCCCCAGGTCAGCCCCAGCATTTT	CASSQGRAPGQPQHF
-	TRBV7-7	TRBJ2-6	-	TGTGCTAGCAGCTTAAAGTGGGGAGGAGATCCATCTGGGGCCAACGTCCTGACTTTC	CASSLKWGGDPSGANVLTF
-	TRBV7-6	TRBJ2-1	few	TGTGCCAGCAGCTCGGTCTCGTCCTACAATGAGCAGTTCTTC	CASSSVSSYNEQFF
TRBD1	TRBV10-3	TRBJ2-1	-	TGTGCCATCAGTGACCTCGGGGACAGCCTTTACAATGAGCAGTTCTTC	CAISDLGDSLYNEQFF
TRBD2	TRBV9	TRBJ2-1	-	TGTGCCAGCAGCGTGAGCGGGATGAGGAATGAGCAGTTCTTC	CASSVSGMRNEQFF
-	TRBV12-3/TRBV12-4	TRBJ1-6	few	TGTGCCAGCAGTTTGGGGGGTGCCTATAATTCACCCCTCCACTTT	CASSLGGAYNSPLHF
-	TRBV6-6	TRBJ1-2	few	TGTGCCAGCAGGGATCGACAGGTCTTGAACTATGGCTACACCTTC	CASRDRQVLNYGYTF
TRBD2	TRBV12-5	TRBJ2-5	-	TGTGCTAGTAAAAACACGACTAGCGGGAGTGAAGAGACCCAGTACTTC	CASKNTTSGSEETQYF
-	TRBV20-1	TRBJ2-7	-	TGCAGTGCTAGAGGCTCTAGCCATTTCTACGAGCAGTACTTC	CSARGSSHFYEQYF
-	TRBV7-2	TRBJ1-2	once	TGTGCCAGCAGCTTGTCCAGGGTGGCGGATGGCTACACCTTC	CASSLSRVADGYTF
TRBD2	TRBV6-5	TRBJ2-5	few	TGTGCCAGCAGTTACTCCGTCGGGGAGCTAGCGGGAGCCCAAGAGACCCAGTACTTC	CASSYSVGELAGAQETQYF
TRBD1	TRBV6-2/TRBV6-3	TRBJ1-1	few	TGTGCCAGCAGTAAGGACAGGGACCCCCCTGAAGCTTTCTTT	CASSKDRDPPEAFF
TRBD1	TRBV5-6	TRBJ2-1	-	TGTGCCAGCAGCCCTAAGTATCGCCGGGACAGCTACAATGAGCAGTTCTTC	CASSPKYRRDSYNEQFF
-	TRBV3-1	TRBJ1-5	few	TGTGCCAGCAGCCAAGAAGTTGGGAATCAGCCCCAGCATTTT	CASSQEVGNQPQHF
-	TRBV13	TRBJ2-4	few	TGTGCCAGCAGCTTTGGGAGCAAAAACATTCAGTACTTC	CASSFGSKNIQYF
TRBD2	TRBV20-1	TRBJ2-5	once	TGCAGTGCTGACTCGTGGGGCGGGAGACCCCAAGAGACCCAGTACTTC	CSADSWGGRPQETQYF
-	TRBV12-3/TRBV12-4	TRBJ2-1	-	TGTGCCAGCAGTTTTCAGGTCGACAATGAGCAGTTCTTC	CASSFQVDNEQFF
TRBD1	TRBV11-2	TRBJ2-7	-	TGTGCCAGCAGCTTTGGGACAGAAGCCTACGAGCAGTACTTC	CASSFGTEAYEQYF
-	TRBV6-5	TRBJ1-2	few	TGTGCCAGCAGTTACGGGGGGCCGGGTGGCTACACCTTC	CASSYGGPGGYTF
TRBD2	TRBV20-1	TRBJ2-1	-	TGCAGTGCCCAGGGGGCTAGCGGGAGTTTTTGGGATGAGCAGTTCTTC	CSAQGASGSFWDEQFF
TRBD1	TRBV5-8	TRBJ1-5	-	TGTGCCAGCAGCTCCACTGGACAGGCTTATCAGCCCCAGCATTTT	CASSSTGQAYQPQHF
TRBD1	TRBV7-9	TRBJ1-4	-	TGTGCCAGCAGCTCGGACAGGGTCGAGGAAAAACTGTTTTTT	CASSSDRVEEKLFF